This T cell receptor (beta chain) was found in a study of blood T cell repertoires in COVID-19. About the study: Sample material is recorded as cDNA or gDNA derived from T cells, B-cell-depleted T cells, or PBMCs.

Per the germline V gene, CDR1 is SGHRS and CDR2 is YFSETQ. CDR3 length: 15 amino acids. V dropped 0 bases and J dropped 4; count of bases not matched to a gene: 5. As handled by the study authors: Quantification of nucleated cells was approximated via reference gene primer amplification. Assay used: immunoSEQ multiplex PCR; TCRdb lists only in-frame clones, some missing. The V and J calls and the clone size are those of that table, but D and trimming were determined from the DNA. The sample lists 250,000 to 300,000 clones; 90% were seen once. The TCR was taken from an older woman with COVID-19, enrolled during active disease. The J gene is TRBJ1-2, the V gene TRBV5-1; TRBD1 matches at 8 bases. The sequenced sample consisted of peripheral blood. In DNA, the CDR3 is TGCGCCAGCAGCTTGGATGGCAGGGGGCCCTATGGCTACACCTTC. Encoded protein: CASSLDGRGPYGYTF.